Following are 12 T cell receptor beta chains from one sample sequenced in a study of T cell responses to AZD1222 COVID-19 vaccine. The repertoire was sequenced with immunoSEQ multiplex PCR; TCRdb's copy has only in-frame clones and lacks some. The sample holds some 150,000 clones, approximately 94% seen once. The sample in question was peripheral blood, obtained on day 0 of AZD1222 vaccination. Receptors were obtained from an adult in good health.

CDR3 protein: CSVKQGYTEAFF. CDR3 in DNA: TGCAGCGTAAAACAGGGATACACTGAAGCTTTCTTT. The chain carries TRBV29-1 and TRBJ1-1; a weak D match, TRBD1 (6 bases). Trimming cost V 6 bases and J 3 bases, with 11 bases left between them. CDR3 length: 12 residues. Germline loops: CDR1 SQVTM, CDR2 ANQGSEA.

The chain combines TRBV5-4 with TRBJ1-1; 9 bases fit TRBD1. CDR3 length: 16 amino acids. Germline V CDR1 and CDR2: SGHNT, YYREEE (reference sequence). V shed 0 bases and J 7 bases; nucleotides not matched to a gene: 10. The CDR3 spells CASSLAPGQGFDEAFF. The CDR3 DNA is TGTGCCAGCAGCTTGGCCCCGGGACAGGGTTTTGATGAAGCTTTCTTT.

The chain combines TRBV6-1 with TRBJ2-5; perhaps TRBD2 as D (5 bases). Trimming took 4 bases from V and 0 from J, leaving 15 bases between them. The length of the CDR3 is 16 residues. The germline V gene has CDR1 MNHNS and CDR2 SASEGT. This chain's CDR3 is CASSAREPAYQETQYF. The CDR3 nucleotides read TGTGCCAGCAGTGCCCGGGAACCGGCGTACCAAGAGACCCAGTACTTC.

Turning to this clone: The same CDR3 arises from other DNA sequences in this sample as well. The genes are TRBV18 and TRBJ2-5; no definite D call. The V gene lost 3 bases and the J gene lost 2 bases, with 4 bases spanning the gap. Germline CDR1 and CDR2: KGHSH and LQKENI. The CDR3 runs 12 residues. CDR3 in DNA: TGTGCCAGCTCACCCCAACAAGAGACCCAGTACTTC. Amino acids: CASSPQQETQYF.

The genes are TRBV19 and TRBJ1-2; D perhaps matches TRBD1 (6 bases). Germline V lookup: CDR1 LNHDA, CDR2 SQIVND (reference sequence). V was clipped by 3 bases and J by 7 bases, with 9 bases between them. CDR3 size: 12 residues. The CDR3 spells CASSMGAPGYTF. The CDR3 DNA reads as TGTGCCAGTAGTATGGGGGCCCCTGGCTACACCTTC.

This chain joins TRBV11-2 and TRBJ1-2; 11 positions agree with TRBD1. The germline V gene encodes CDR1 SGHAT and CDR2 FQNNGV. The CDR3 has 15 residues. V was clipped by 1 base and J by 3 bases; unmatched bases: 1. The CDR3 sequence: CASSLGTGGHYGYTF. The CDR3 DNA is TGTGCCAGCAGCTTAGGGACAGGGGGCCACTATGGCTACACCTTC.

This clone was seen more than once but under ten times. The V and J genes are TRBV18 and TRBJ2-5; 11 bases match TRBD2. CDR1 and CDR2 (germline): KGHSH, LQKENI. After removal of 0 bases from V and 3 bases from J, the junction contained 0 bases not matched to a gene. This CDR3 has 15 amino acids. The CDR3 protein is CASSPPGLAEETQYF. CDR3 coding DNA: TGTGCCAGCTCACCACCGGGACTAGCGGAAGAGACCCAGTACTTC.

On this clone: A read error may account for a junction end that differs from germline. The rearrangement links TRBV2 to TRBJ1-2, with D unclear. Germline CDR1 reads SNHLY; CDR2 reads FYNNEI. The CDR3 spans 14 residues. DNA of the CDR3: TGTGCCAGCAGGGAAGGAAATTTCTTCTATGGCTACACCTTC. This encodes CASREGNFFYGYTF.

This clone has a single count. The chain combines TRBV6-5 with TRBJ1-1; D unclear. V lost 0 bases and J 4 bases, leaving 12 bases between the germline ends. CDR1 is MNHEY and CDR2 is SVGAGI in the germline V gene. This CDR3 spans 15 amino acids. The CDR3 coding sequence is TGTGCCAGCAGTTACTCTATCTCCGGAGGCACTGAAGCTTTCTTT. It specifies CASSYSISGGTEAFF.

The gene calls are TRBV5-1 and TRBJ2-1; D gene ambiguous. The germline CDR1 and CDR2 sequences are SGHRS and YFSETQ. The CDR3 is 15 amino acids. The ends were cut back, 1 base at V and 0 bases at J, with 8 bases in the middle. CDR3 in DNA: TGCGCCAGCAGCTTGAGAGACAACTCCTACAATGAGCAGTTCTTC. It is translated as CASSLRDNSYNEQFF.

This sequence joins TRBV12-5 and TRBJ2-6, with 7 bases lining up with TRBD1. The J segment lost 2 bases and the V segment lost 0 bases, leaving 7 bases of the junction unmatched. In germline, CDR1 is LGHNT, CDR2 FRNRAP. The CDR3 is 18 residues long. The CDR3 bases are TGTGCTAGTGGTTTGGTACTTACACAGGGGCCTGGGGCCAACGTCCTGACTTTC. Residues: CASGLVLTQGPGANVLTF. The full variable domain, with the rest looked up from reference TRBV12-5 and TRBJ2-6, is DARVTQTPRHKVTEMGQEVTMRCQPILGHNTVFWYRQTMMQGLELLAYFRNRAPLDDSGMPKDRFSAEMPDATLATLKIQPSEPRDSAVYFCASGLVLTQGPGANVLTFGAGSRLTVL.

The gene calls are TRBV18 and TRBJ1-3; D remains unclear. The V and J ends lost 3 bases and 3 bases respectively, with 12 bases between them. Looked up from germline, CDR1 is KGHSH and CDR2 is LQKENI. This CDR3 is built from 15 residues. CDR3 sequence (DNA): TGTGCCAGCTCACCTCAGCCGGGGATTGGAAACACCATATATTTT. Its translation is CASSPQPGIGNTIYF.